This TCR beta chain was recorded in a study of identical twins. Study-wide results and limits: Whereas memory repertoires showed no such difference, abundant cord blood beta clonotypes carried fewer insertions. Analyses of zero insertions could, in part, be confounded by invariant MAIT and iNKT cells.

Regarding this clonotype: Its antigen is not known.

Template switching added a universal primer site; cDNA carried unique molecular identifiers. Each CDR3 protein gets one entry after TCRdb re-called the 5' RACE reads with MiXCR. There are fewer than 500,000 distinct CDR3 sequences in the sample; around 15% occur only once, and around 0.98% lies in the top ten. CDR3 length: 15 residues. Germline lookup yields CDR1 SGHDT and CDR2 YYEEEE. V lost 3 bases to trimming and J lost 0 bases, with 12 bases between them. The data were also submitted as part of a second study, on yellow fever vaccine responses in identical twins.

Sequenced material: CD4+ T cells sorted from blood. This receptor was identified in a woman aged 18 to 35 in good health. The chain carries TRBV5-6 and TRBJ2-5; the D gene is possibly TRBD2 (5 bases). In nucleotides, the CDR3 is TGTGCCAGCAGCTCAAAGCGGAGTTACCAAGAGACCCAGTACTTC. It yields the protein CASSSKRSYQETQYF.